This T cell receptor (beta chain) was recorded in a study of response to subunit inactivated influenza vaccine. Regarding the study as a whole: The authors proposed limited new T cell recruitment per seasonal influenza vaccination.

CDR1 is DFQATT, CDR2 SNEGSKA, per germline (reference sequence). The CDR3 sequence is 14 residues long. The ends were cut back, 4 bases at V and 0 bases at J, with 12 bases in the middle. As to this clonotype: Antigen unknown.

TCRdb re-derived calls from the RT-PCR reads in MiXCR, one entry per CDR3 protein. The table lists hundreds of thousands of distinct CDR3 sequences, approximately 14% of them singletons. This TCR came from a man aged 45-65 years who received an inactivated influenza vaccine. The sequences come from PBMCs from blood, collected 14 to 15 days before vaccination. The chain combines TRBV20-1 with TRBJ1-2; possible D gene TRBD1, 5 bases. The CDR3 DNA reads TGCAGTGCTACTCAGGGATCGGCTAACTATGGCTACACCTTC. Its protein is CSATQGSANYGYTF.